This passage covers 29 T cell receptor beta chains from one sample sequenced in a study of technical replicates of blood from a handful of donors. Sequenced by immunoSEQ multiplex PCR; TCRdb stores in-frame clones only, minus some. Of approximately 90,000 clones listed, 95% are singletons. Source material: T cells isolated from PBMCs. The source is a human donor in good health.

The J gene is TRBJ2-7, the V gene TRBV2; 7 bases are a match to TRBD1. From germline, CDR1 is SNHLY and CDR2 FYNNEI. The CDR3 length is 15 residues. The V gene end was trimmed by 6 bases and the J gene end by 3 bases; junction bases not matched to a gene: 11. CDR3 region: CASSQPKDRFYEQYF. CDR3 bases: TGTGCCAGCAGCCAACCGAAGGACAGGTTCTACGAGCAGTACTTC.

J is TRBJ2-2 and V is TRBV7-3, with 8 bases identical to TRBD2. V trimming: 5 bases; J trimming: 6 bases; junction bases outside the gene matches: 8. Germline V CDR1 and CDR2: SGHTA, FQGTGA. CDR3 length: 15 residues. The CDR3: CASSPGRLAPGELFF. The CDR3 region has the DNA TGTGCCAGCAGCCCTGGCCGACTAGCGCCCGGGGAGCTGTTTTTT.

The chain has TRBV7-9 and TRBJ2-7; D possibly corresponds to TRBD2 (6 bases). The CDR3 has 15 amino acids. Germline CDR1 SEHNR, CDR2 FQNEAQ (reference sequence). Trimming took off 0 bases at V and 3 bases at J, with 12 bases between the two ends. The CDR3 sequence: CASSLAGLVNYEQYF. The CDR3 bases are TGTGCCAGCAGCTTAGCGGGACTCGTGAACTACGAGCAGTACTTC.

This clone came up once. The V and J genes are TRBV5-5 and TRBJ2-1; 11 bases line up with TRBD2. The CDR3 consists of 17 residues. Trimming took 3 bases from V and 7 from J; bases not matched to a gene: 12. Germline V gene sequence: CDR1 SGHKS, CDR2 YYEKEE (reference sequence). CDR3 nucleotide sequence: TGTGCCAGCAGCTCCTTTATAGCGGGAGGGAGTGAGAATGAGCAGTTCTTC. This gives the protein CASSSFIAGGSENEQFF.

The CDR3 region has the DNA TGTGCCAGCACAACGGAGGGGGCCAAAAACATTCAGTACTTC. This codes for CASTTEGAKNIQYF. This rearrangement joins TRBV6-4 to TRBJ2-4, with a weak D call TRBD2 (6 bases). Between the trimmed V and J ends, which lost 7 bases and 1 base, there was a span of 11 bases. The length of the CDR3 is 14 residues. CDR1 MRHNA and CDR2 SNTAGT come from the germline V gene.

V and J are TRBV6-5 and TRBJ2-1; 9 bases are shared with TRBD2. This CDR3 region has 15 residues. The V and J ends lost 4 bases and 6 bases, in that order; junction bases with no gene match: 7. The germline V gene has CDR1 MNHEY and CDR2 SVGAGI. CDR3 nucleotides: TGTGCCAGCAGTTCCCACGCTAGCGGGGCCAATGAGCAGTTCTTC. Residues: CASSSHASGANEQFF.

J is TRBJ1-5 and V is TRBV19; 7 bases map to TRBD1. CDR3 length: 15 amino acids. The V gene end was trimmed by 4 bases and the J gene end by 1 base; junction bases not matched to a gene: 4. Germline V gene sequence: CDR1 LNHDA, CDR2 SQIVND (reference sequence). CDR3 DNA: TGTGCCAGTAGTAGCCAAGGGGGCAGCAATCAGCCCCAGCATTTT. This codes for CASSSQGGSNQPQHF.

The chain uses TRBV11-3 and TRBJ2-7, with no clear D. The CDR3 loop spans 11 amino acids. The V and J ends lost 5 bases and 2 bases respectively, with 4 bases between them. CDR1 is SGHNT, CDR2 YENEEA, per germline. The CDR3 sequence: CASSQAYEQYF. The DNA of the CDR3 is TGTGCCAGCAGCCAGGCCTACGAGCAGTACTTC.

The chain couples TRBV6-1 to TRBJ1-4; 9 bases line up with TRBD1. Germline V gene data show CDR1 as MNHNS and CDR2 as SASEGT. Trimming at V came to 5 bases and at J to 8 bases, leaving 9 bases not matched to a gene. This CDR3 comprises 15 residues. CDR3 coding DNA: TGTGCCAGCAGTCTACGACAGGGGGTAGCAGAAAAACTGTTTTTT. This sequence encodes CASSLRQGVAEKLFF.

J is TRBJ2-7 and V is TRBV11-3; 11 bases map to TRBD1. CDR3 size: 16 residues. Trimming took 6 bases from V and 7 from J; bases not matched to a gene: 14. The germline V gene encodes CDR1 SGHNT and CDR2 YENEEA. The CDR3 here is CASSRSFGQGAGEQYF. The CDR3 nucleotides are TGTGCCAGCAGTAGAAGTTTCGGACAGGGGGCTGGTGAGCAGTACTTC.

The rearrangement uses TRBV4-1 and TRBJ1-3; possible D gene TRBD1, 6 bases. The CDR3 runs 16 residues. The V end was cut by 4 bases, the J end by 0 bases, with 13 bases between. Germline lookup yields CDR1 MGHRA and CDR2 YSYEKL. CDR3 in amino acids: CASSLRDRPSGNTIYF. The CDR3, as DNA: TGCGCCAGCAGCCTCCGTGACAGGCCCTCTGGAAACACCATATATTTT.

This chain joins TRBV11-2 and TRBJ2-1, with 9 bases matching TRBD2. CDR1 is SGHAT, CDR2 FQNNGV, per germline. CDR3 length: 18 amino acids. With 3 bases clipped from V and 7 bases from J, the junction kept 16 bases outside the gene matches. CDR3 region: CASSFGSGRMYRGNEQFF. The CDR3 DNA reads TGTGCCAGCAGCTTTGGGAGCGGGAGGATGTACCGTGGGAATGAGCAGTTCTTC.

In DNA, the CDR3 is TGTGCCAGCAGAGACGACCCGGGACATTTTAGCTACGAGCAGTACTTC. It translates to CASRDDPGHFSYEQYF. The chain has TRBV6-6 and TRBJ2-7, with D perhaps TRBD1 (6 bases). V was cut by 6 bases and J by 3 bases, with 21 bases left in between. Germline CDR1 MNHNY, CDR2 SVGAGI (reference sequence). The CDR3 length is 16 residues.

V usage is TRBV5-1 and J usage is TRBJ1-6; 7 bases fit TRBD1. The CDR3 runs to 15 residues. Germline V gene data show CDR1 as SGHRS and CDR2 as YFSETQ. Trimming cost V 0 bases and J 7 bases; bases outside gene matches: 4. DNA of the CDR3: TGCGCCAGCAGCTTGGGACAGGGACGAAATTCACCCCTCCACTTT. It specifies CASSLGQGRNSPLHF.

The rearrangement links TRBV7-3 to TRBJ1-2; TRBD1 agrees at 8 bases. J lost 4 bases, V lost 1 base, and 8 bases had no gene match. The germline CDR1 and CDR2 sequences are SGHTA and FQGTGA. The CDR3 loop spans 16 amino acids. The CDR3 sequence is CASSLRGGQGTYGYTF. DNA of the CDR3: TGTGCCAGCAGCTTAAGAGGAGGACAGGGAACCTATGGCTACACCTTC.

The table lists this clone with a count of one. The V and J genes are TRBV4-1 and TRBJ2-3; D may be TRBD2 (5 bases). The germline gives CDR1 MGHRA, CDR2 YSYEKL. V was shortened by 6 bases and J by 12 bases, with 16 bases between the two germline ends. The CDR3 is 12 residues long. CDR3 sequence: CASSYVQGSQYF. CDR3 sequence (DNA): TGCGCCAGCAGTTACGTCCAAGGGAGTCAGTATTTT.

The rearrangement links TRBV9 to TRBJ2-2, with D perhaps matching TRBD1 (5 bases). This CDR3 contains 14 residues. Trimming stripped 4 bases from V and 1 base from J, with 8 bases between. Germline lookup yields CDR1 SGDLS and CDR2 YYNGEE. The CDR3 reads CASSITGNTGELFF. The CDR3 DNA reads as TGTGCCAGCAGCATAACAGGGAACACCGGGGAGCTGTTTTTT.

V usage is TRBV5-1 and J usage is TRBJ2-5; TRBD2 matches 14 bases. The CDR3 is 17 residues long. Trimming removed 1 base from V and 10 bases from J; junction bases left unmatched: 12. In germline, CDR1 is SGHRS, CDR2 YFSETQ. This CDR3 is CASSLSSTSGGALGQYF. The CDR3 coding sequence is TGCGCCAGCAGCTTGAGTTCGACTAGCGGGGGGGCCCTAGGCCAGTACTTC.

The chain carries TRBV28 and TRBJ1-2; D not certain. CDR3 length: 11 residues. The germline V gene has CDR1 MDHEN and CDR2 SYDVKM. V lost 3 bases and J 7 bases, leaving 6 bases between the germline ends. The CDR3 sequence: CASSLTTGYTF. In DNA, the CDR3 is TGTGCCAGCAGTTTGACTACTGGCTACACCTTC.

This clone showed up just a few times. The chain couples TRBV5-1 to TRBJ2-2; the D gene is possibly TRBD2 (5 bases). CDR1 SGHRS and CDR2 YFSETQ come from the germline V gene. Trimming stripped 0 bases from V and 5 bases from J, with 8 bases between. This CDR3 spans 14 amino acids. CDR3 protein: CASSLELGTGELFF. In DNA form, the CDR3 reads TGCGCCAGCAGCTTGGAACTAGGGACCGGGGAGCTGTTTTTT.

This sequence joins TRBV2 and TRBJ1-4, with a tentative D call TRBD1 (5 bases). The V end was cut by 7 bases, the J end by 5 bases, with 14 bases between. Germline CDR1 and CDR2: SNHLY and FYNNEI. The length of the CDR3 is 14 residues. The CDR3 protein is CASNRGLGNEKLFF. DNA for the CDR3: TGTGCCAGCAATAGGGGACTAGGGAATGAAAAACTGTTTTTT.

The chain combines TRBV10-2 with TRBJ2-3, with unresolved D. V gave up 1 base and J gave up 0 bases, with 11 bases separating them. The CDR3 has 16 residues. The germline V gene encodes CDR1 WSHSY and CDR2 SAAADI. The CDR3 DNA reads as TGCGCCAGCAGTGAGTGGGCACCTACTAGCACAGATACGCAGTATTTT. It specifies CASSEWAPTSTDTQYF.

The chain joins TRBV4-1 to TRBJ1-1; D not resolved. CDR1 MGHRA and CDR2 YSYEKL come from the germline V gene. The CDR3 loop spans 19 amino acids. Trimming removed 0 bases from V and 6 bases from J, with 26 bases in between. CDR3 loop: CASSQDPPEVEGRMAEAFF. For the CDR3, the DNA is TGCGCCAGCAGCCAAGATCCCCCCGAAGTAGAGGGCCGGATGGCTGAAGCTTTCTTT.

In its sample, this clone was seen once. The rearrangement joins TRBV7-9 to TRBJ2-5, with 7 bases matching TRBD2. Looked up from germline, CDR1 is SEHNR and CDR2 is FQNEAQ (reference sequence). V was pared by 7 bases and J by 5 bases, with 25 bases of the junction left unmatched. The CDR3 is 19 residues long. CDR3 loop: CASNYMGGGPNMGGETQYF. CDR3 nucleotide sequence: TGTGCCAGCAATTATATGGGCGGTGGACCGAACATGGGAGGGGAGACCCAGTACTTC.

In its sample, this clone was seen a few times. J is TRBJ2-7 and V is TRBV7-6, with a weak D call TRBD2 (5 bases). This CDR3 is 12 amino acids long. CDR1 is SGHVS, CDR2 FNYEAQ, per germline. The ends were cut back, 9 bases at V and 2 bases at J, with 11 bases in the middle. The CDR3 bases are TGTGCCAGTAGCGAGAAGCCCTACGAGCAGTACTTC. Translating it yields CASSEKPYEQYF.

V gene TRBV2 combines with J gene TRBJ1-4, with D possibly TRBD1 on 5 matching bases. Trimming pared 4 bases from V and 0 bases from J, leaving 6 bases between. Germline V gives CDR1 SNHLY, CDR2 FYNNEI. CDR3 length: 14 residues. CDR3 nucleotides: TGTGCCAGCAGTGGGGGCGCAACTAATGAAAAACTGTTTTTT. Amino acid sequence: CASSGGATNEKLFF.

This chain links TRBV10-3 with TRBJ2-7; D perhaps matches TRBD1 (6 bases). The germline V and J ends were trimmed by 6 bases and 2 bases, with 11 bases remaining between them. This CDR3 has 13 residues. Germline assignment: CDR1 ENHRY and CDR2 SYGVKD. The CDR3 DNA follows: TGTGCCATCAGACCAGGGGCGGCCTACGAGCAGTACTTC. It codes for CAIRPGAAYEQYF.

In DNA, the CDR3 is TGCAGCTCGGGACAATCCGAAGCTTTCTTT. This gives the protein CSSGQSEAFF. The chain combines TRBV29-1 with TRBJ1-1, with D tentatively TRBD1 (6 bases). CDR1 and CDR2 (germline): SQVTM, ANQGSEA. V shed 8 bases and J shed 8 bases, with 12 bases lying between them. The CDR3 is 10 amino acids.

This clone is a singleton in its sample. The gene calls are TRBV28 and TRBJ2-7, with D maybe TRBD1 (5 bases). V lost 1 base and J lost 0, with 10 bases in between. There are 15 residues in the CDR3. The germline V gene encodes CDR1 MDHEN and CDR2 SYDVKM. CDR3: CASSLLTGSSYEQYF. In DNA form, the CDR3 reads TGTGCCAGCAGTTTATTAACAGGCAGCTCCTACGAGCAGTACTTC.